The 2 T cell receptor beta chains listed next were all sequenced from one sample in a study of blood T cell repertoires in COVID-19. Measured with immunoSEQ multiplex PCR; TCRdb has only the in-frame clones, and not every one. The sample yields roughly 150,000 clones, roughly 86% seen once. Sequences were obtained from peripheral blood. The source of these receptors is a woman aged 80 or over with COVID-19, enrolled during active disease.

This clone was recorded a few times. The chain has TRBV10-3 and TRBJ2-7; D is possibly TRBD1 (6 bases). The CDR3 is 15 amino acids. Deletions cut 8 bases from V and 5 bases from J, with 22 bases between. Germline CDR1 and CDR2: ENHRY and SYGVKD. CDR3 DNA sequence: TGTGCCATCGGGAATAAACCAGGGGCTCAAAACGAGCAGTACTTC. It yields the protein CAIGNKPGAQNEQYF.

The chain carries TRBV29-1 and TRBJ2-1; 7 positions agree with TRBD2. Germline V CDR1 and CDR2: SQVTM, ANQGSEA. CDR3 length equals 14 residues. The J segment lost 0 bases and the V segment lost 6 bases, leaving 5 bases of the junction unmatched. The CDR3 loop is CSVVRGSSYNEQFF. The CDR3 nucleotides read TGCAGCGTCGTCCGCGGGAGCTCCTACAATGAGCAGTTCTTC.